These 11 T cell receptor beta chains originate from one sample sequenced in a study of blood T cell repertoires in COVID-19. Clones were sequenced by immunoSEQ multiplex PCR, and TCRdb holds only the in-frame ones, with some missing. The table lists roughly 99,000 clones, just over 85% of them singletons, with around 2.1% in the top ten. Sequenced material: peripheral blood. The receptors derive from a man aged 50 to 60 with COVID-19, enrolled during active disease.

The chain carries TRBV5-1 and TRBJ2-1, with D possibly matching TRBD1 (5 bases). This CDR3 is 11 amino acids long. Germline CDR1 is SGHRS and CDR2 is YFSETQ. V was cut by 2 bases and J by 10 bases, with 7 bases left in between. CDR3 DNA sequence: TGCGCCAGCAGCTTCGACAGCGAGCAGTTCTTC. It is translated as CASSFDSEQFF.

The genes are TRBV6-1 and TRBJ2-7; no clear D gene. The V gene's germline CDR1 is MNHNS and CDR2 SASEGT. V dropped 2 bases and J dropped 3 bases, with 14 bases sitting between them. CDR3 length: 15 residues. CDR3 nucleotides: TGTGCCAGCAGTGAAACAGACACCTTACACTACGAGCAGTACTTC. Translated, it gives CASSETDTLHYEQYF.

This clone was detected only once. This chain links TRBV15 with TRBJ2-6; D gene ambiguous. Trimming shortened V by 0 bases and J by 1 base, and 7 bases separated the two germline ends. CDR1 and CDR2 (germline): LNHNV, YYDKDF (reference sequence). The CDR3 extends over 16 amino acids. The CDR3 region is CATSRDFGSGANVLTF. The CDR3 bases are TGTGCCACCAGCAGAGATTTCGGTTCTGGGGCCAACGTCCTGACTTTC.

The rearrangement joins TRBV27 to TRBJ1-6; TRBD1 agrees at 7 bases. V lost 4 bases and J lost 10; bases outside the gene matches: 16. The germline V gene encodes CDR1 MNHEY and CDR2 SMNVEV (reference sequence). The CDR3 loop spans 17 amino acids. CDR3 loop: CASSSPPGTVAWSPLHF. The CDR3 DNA sequence: TGTGCCAGCAGTTCACCTCCGGGGACAGTTGCTTGGTCACCCCTCCACTTT.

This clone was seen more than once but under ten times. This sequence joins TRBV30 and TRBJ1-4; perhaps TRBD1 as D (5 bases). Trimming cost V 0 bases and J 4 bases, with 6 bases left between them. This CDR3 spans 13 amino acids. In germline, CDR1 is GTSNPN, CDR2 SVGIG (reference sequence). CDR3 amino acids: CAWSVQVNEKLFF. CDR3 DNA: TGTGCCTGGAGTGTACAGGTTAATGAAAAACTGTTTTTT.

The rearrangement links TRBV28 to TRBJ1-2, with 7 bases that match TRBD1. In germline, CDR1 is MDHEN, CDR2 SYDVKM. The CDR3 consists of 16 residues. V gave up 3 bases and J gave up 4 bases; unmatched junction bases: 11. The CDR3 is CASSFPKTGNLYGYTF. DNA of the CDR3: TGTGCCAGCAGTTTCCCCAAGACAGGGAACCTCTATGGCTACACCTTC.

The chain links TRBV30 to TRBJ2-7; 10 bases are a match to TRBD2. Germline CDR1 reads GTSNPN; CDR2 reads SVGIG (reference sequence). The CDR3 has 16 residues. With 0 bases clipped from V and 6 bases from J, the junction kept 11 bases outside the gene matches. The CDR3 region has the DNA TGTGCCTGGAGTGTACATTCGGGGCTAGCGGGGGTCGAGCAGTACTTC. Its protein is CAWSVHSGLAGVEQYF.

The gene calls are TRBV19 and TRBJ1-5; 9 bases align to TRBD1. After removal of 3 bases from V and 3 bases from J, the junction contained 6 bases not matched to a gene. This CDR3 spans 16 amino acids. Germline V gives CDR1 LNHDA, CDR2 SQIVND (reference sequence). The CDR3 protein is CASSITGTGNNQPQHF. CDR3 DNA sequence: TGTGCCAGTAGTATCACCGGGACAGGGAACAATCAGCCCCAGCATTTT. Full variable domain (outside the CDR3, taken from reference TRBV19 and TRBJ1-5): DGGITQSPKYLFRKEGQNVTLSCEQNLNHDAMYWYRQDPGQGLRLIYYSQIVNDFQKGDIAEGYSVSREKKESFPLTVTSAQKNPTAFYLCASSITGTGNNQPQHFGDGTRLSIL.

The chain carries TRBV19 and TRBJ2-7; the match to TRBD1 covers 11 bases. Germline V gene lookup returns CDR1 LNHDA and CDR2 SQIVND (reference sequence). V lost 1 base to trimming and J lost 6 bases; unmatched junction nucleotides: 5. The CDR3 totals 15 residues. CDR3: CASSIVGQGAAEQYF. DNA of the CDR3: TGTGCCAGTAGTATAGTTGGACAGGGGGCGGCCGAGCAGTACTTC.

The chain employs TRBV2 and TRBJ1-6, with TRBD1 as a possible D gene (5 bases). Germline CDR1 SNHLY, CDR2 FYNNEI. The CDR3 runs to 16 residues. Trimming stripped 2 bases from V and 7 bases from J, with 15 bases between. CDR3 protein: CASSEQYRPGNSPLHF. The CDR3 nucleotides are TGTGCCAGCAGTGAACAATACAGGCCAGGAAATTCACCCCTCCACTTT.

This chain joins TRBV4-2 and TRBJ1-1; 7 bases fit TRBD1. Trimming at V came to 0 bases and at J to 0 bases, leaving 4 bases not matched to a gene. The length of the CDR3 is 16 residues. Germline assignment: CDR1 LGHNA and CDR2 YNFKEQ. In nucleotides, the CDR3 is TGTGCCAGCAGCCAAGAGGAGGGGGCGCTGAACACTGAAGCTTTCTTT. Translation gives CASSQEEGALNTEAFF.